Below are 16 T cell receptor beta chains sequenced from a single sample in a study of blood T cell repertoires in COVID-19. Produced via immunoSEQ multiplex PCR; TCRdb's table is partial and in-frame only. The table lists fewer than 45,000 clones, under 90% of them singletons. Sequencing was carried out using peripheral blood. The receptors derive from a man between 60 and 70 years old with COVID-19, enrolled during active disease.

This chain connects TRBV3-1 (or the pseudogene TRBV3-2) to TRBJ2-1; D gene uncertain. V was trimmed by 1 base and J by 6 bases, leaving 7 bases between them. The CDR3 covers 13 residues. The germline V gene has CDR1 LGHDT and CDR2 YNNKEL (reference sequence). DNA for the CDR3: TGTGCCAGCAGCCAAGTGAGAGGCAATGAGCAGTTCTTC. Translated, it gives CASSQVRGNEQFF.

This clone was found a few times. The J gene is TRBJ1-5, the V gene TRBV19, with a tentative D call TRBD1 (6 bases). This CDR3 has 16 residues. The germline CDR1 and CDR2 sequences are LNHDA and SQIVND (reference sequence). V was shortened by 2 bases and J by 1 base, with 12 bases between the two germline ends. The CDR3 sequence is CASSILPDSSNQPQHF. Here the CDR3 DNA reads TGTGCCAGTAGTATATTACCGGACAGCAGCAATCAGCCCCAGCATTTT.

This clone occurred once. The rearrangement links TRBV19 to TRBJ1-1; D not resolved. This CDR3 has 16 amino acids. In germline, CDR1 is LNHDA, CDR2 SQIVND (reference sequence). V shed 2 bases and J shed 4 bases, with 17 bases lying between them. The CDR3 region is CASSIISPSGGTEAFF. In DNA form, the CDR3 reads TGTGCCAGTAGTATAATTAGCCCGAGTGGTGGCACTGAAGCTTTCTTT. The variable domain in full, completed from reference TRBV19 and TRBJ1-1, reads DGGITQSPKYLFRKEGQNVTLSCEQNLNHDAMYWYRQDPGQGLRLIYYSQIVNDFQKGDIAEGYSVSREKKESFPLTVTSAQKNPTAFYLCASSIISPSGGTEAFFGQGTRLTVV.

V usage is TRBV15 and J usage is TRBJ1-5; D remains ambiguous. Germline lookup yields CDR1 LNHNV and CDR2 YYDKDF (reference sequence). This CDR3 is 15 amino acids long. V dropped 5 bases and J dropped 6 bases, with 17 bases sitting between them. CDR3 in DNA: TGTGCCACCAGCCCCGGAGGTTCCCTGAGTCAGCCCCAGCATTTT. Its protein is CATSPGGSLSQPQHF.

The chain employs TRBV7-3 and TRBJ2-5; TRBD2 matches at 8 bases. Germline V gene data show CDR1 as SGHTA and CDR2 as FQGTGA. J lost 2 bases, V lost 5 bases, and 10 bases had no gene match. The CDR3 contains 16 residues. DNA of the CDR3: TGTGCCAGCAGCCCCGGAGTAGCGGGGTGGCAAGAGACCCAGTACTTC. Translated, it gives CASSPGVAGWQETQYF. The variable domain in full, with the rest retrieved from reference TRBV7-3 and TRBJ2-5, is GAGVSQTPSNKVTEKGKYVELRCDPISGHTALYWYRQSLGQGPEFLIYFQGTGAADDSGLPNDRFFAVRPEGSVSTLKIQRTERGDSAVYLCASSPGVAGWQETQYFGPGTRLLVL.

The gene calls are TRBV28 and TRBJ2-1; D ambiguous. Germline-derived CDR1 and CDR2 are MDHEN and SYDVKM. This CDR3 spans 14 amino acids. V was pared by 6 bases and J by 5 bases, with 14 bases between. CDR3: CASSPPRAHNEQFF. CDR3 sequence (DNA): TGTGCCAGCAGCCCCCCTCGAGCTCACAATGAGCAGTTCTTC.

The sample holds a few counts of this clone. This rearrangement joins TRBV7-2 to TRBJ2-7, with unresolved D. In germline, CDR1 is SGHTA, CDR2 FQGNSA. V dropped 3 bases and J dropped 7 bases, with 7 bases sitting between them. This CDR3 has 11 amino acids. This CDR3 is CASSFSREQYF. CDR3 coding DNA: TGTGCCAGCAGCTTCTCTCGGGAGCAGTACTTC.

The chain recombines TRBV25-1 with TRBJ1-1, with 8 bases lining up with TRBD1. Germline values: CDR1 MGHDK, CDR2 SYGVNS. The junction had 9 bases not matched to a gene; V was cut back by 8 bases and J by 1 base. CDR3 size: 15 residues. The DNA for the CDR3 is TGTGCCAGCCACCGGGACAGGAATGGGAACACTGAAGCTTTCTTT. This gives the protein CASHRDRNGNTEAFF.

Here the CDR3 DNA reads TGTGCCAGCAGTGACCTTGGACAGGCCATCTATGGCTACACCTTC. This encodes CASSDLGQAIYGYTF. V is TRBV6-1 and J is TRBJ1-2; TRBD1 agrees at 7 bases. Germline lookup yields CDR1 MNHNS and CDR2 SASEGT. The V and J ends lost 3 bases and 4 bases, in that order; junction bases with no gene match: 8. This CDR3 has 15 amino acids.

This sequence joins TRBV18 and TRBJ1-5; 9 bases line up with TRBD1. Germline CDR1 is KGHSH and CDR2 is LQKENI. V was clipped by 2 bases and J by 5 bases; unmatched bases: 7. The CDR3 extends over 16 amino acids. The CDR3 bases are TGTGCCAGCTCACCAGCCGGGACAGGGAATCATCAGCCCCAGCATTTT. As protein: CASSPAGTGNHQPQHF.

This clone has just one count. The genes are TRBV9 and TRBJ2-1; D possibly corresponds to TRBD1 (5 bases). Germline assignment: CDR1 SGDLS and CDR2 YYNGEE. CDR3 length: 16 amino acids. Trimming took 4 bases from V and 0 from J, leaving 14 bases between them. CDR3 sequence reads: CASSTQGVASYNEQFF. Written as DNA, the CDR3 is TGTGCCAGCAGCACCCAAGGGGTGGCCTCCTACAATGAGCAGTTCTTC.

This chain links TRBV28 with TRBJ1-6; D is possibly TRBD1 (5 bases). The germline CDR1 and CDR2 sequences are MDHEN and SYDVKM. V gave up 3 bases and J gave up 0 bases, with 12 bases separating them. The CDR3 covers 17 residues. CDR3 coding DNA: TGTGCCAGCAGTTTGGGGCCAGAAGTCTCCTATAATTCACCCCTCCACTTT. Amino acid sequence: CASSLGPEVSYNSPLHF.

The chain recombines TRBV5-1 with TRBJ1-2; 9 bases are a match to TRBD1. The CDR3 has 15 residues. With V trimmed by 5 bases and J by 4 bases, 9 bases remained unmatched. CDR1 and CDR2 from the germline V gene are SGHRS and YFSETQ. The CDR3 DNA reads TGCGCCAGCAGGAACCGTACGGGACAGGGCTATGGCTACACCTTC. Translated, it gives CASRNRTGQGYGYTF.

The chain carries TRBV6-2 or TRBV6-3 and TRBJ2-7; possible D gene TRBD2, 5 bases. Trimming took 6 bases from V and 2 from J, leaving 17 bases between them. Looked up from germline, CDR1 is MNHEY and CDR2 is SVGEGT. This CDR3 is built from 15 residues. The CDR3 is CASSPLGPGTYEQYF. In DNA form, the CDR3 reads TGTGCCAGCAGCCCCCTCGGGCCGGGAACCTACGAGCAGTACTTC.

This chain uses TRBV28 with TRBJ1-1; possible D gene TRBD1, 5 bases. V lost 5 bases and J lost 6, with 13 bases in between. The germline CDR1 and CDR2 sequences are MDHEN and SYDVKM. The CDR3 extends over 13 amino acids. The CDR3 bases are TGTGCCAGCAGTACAGGACCCCCTCCTGAAGCTTTCTTT. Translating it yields CASSTGPPPEAFF.

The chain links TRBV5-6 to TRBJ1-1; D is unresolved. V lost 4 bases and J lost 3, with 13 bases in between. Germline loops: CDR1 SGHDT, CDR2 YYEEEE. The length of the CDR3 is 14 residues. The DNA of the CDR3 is TGTGCCAGCAGCCGAGGGATACGAGACACTGAAGCTTTCTTT. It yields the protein CASSRGIRDTEAFF.